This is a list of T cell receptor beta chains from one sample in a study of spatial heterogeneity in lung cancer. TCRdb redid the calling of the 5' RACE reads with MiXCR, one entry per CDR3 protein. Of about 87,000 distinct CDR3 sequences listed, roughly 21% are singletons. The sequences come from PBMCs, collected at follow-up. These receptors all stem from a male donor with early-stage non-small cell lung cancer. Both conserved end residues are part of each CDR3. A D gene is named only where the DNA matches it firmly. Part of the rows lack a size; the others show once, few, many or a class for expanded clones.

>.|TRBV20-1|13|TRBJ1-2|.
TGCAGTGCTAGGGCCCAGGGAAACTATGGCTACACCTTC
CSARAQGNYGYTF
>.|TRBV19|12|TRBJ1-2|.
TGTGCCAGTAAATACGGTAACTATGGCTACACCTTC
CASKYGNYGYTF
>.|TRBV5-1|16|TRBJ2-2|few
TGCGCCAGCAGCTTGGAAGCAGGGATGAGGACCGGGGAGCTGTTTTTT
CASSLEAGMRTGELFF
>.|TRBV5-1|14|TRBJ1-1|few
TGCGCCAGCAGCTTACCGGGAACGAACACTGAAGCTTTCTTT
CASSLPGTNTEAFF
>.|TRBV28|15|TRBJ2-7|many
TGTGCCAGCAACCCTCAGGGGCGTCTTTCCTACGAGCAGTACTTC
CASNPQGRLSYEQYF
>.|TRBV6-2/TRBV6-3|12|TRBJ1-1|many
TGTGCCAGCAGTTACCCGATGGCTGAAGCTTTCTTT
CASSYPMAEAFF
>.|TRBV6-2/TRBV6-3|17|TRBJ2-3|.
TGTGCCAGCAGTTACTCGTTGGGCGGGGGCTTCGCAGATACGCAGTATTTT
CASSYSLGGGFADTQYF
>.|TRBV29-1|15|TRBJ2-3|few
TGCAGCGTTATACTAGGGGGAGACTTCGGGGATACGCAGTATTTT
CSVILGGDFGDTQYF
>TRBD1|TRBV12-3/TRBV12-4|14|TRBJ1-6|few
TGTGCCAGCAGTTCGGGACAGAATAATTCACCCCTCCACTTT
CASSSGQNNSPLHF
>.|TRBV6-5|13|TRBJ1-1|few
TGTGCCAGCAGTTACATGGGGAACACTGAAGCTTTCTTT
CASSYMGNTEAFF
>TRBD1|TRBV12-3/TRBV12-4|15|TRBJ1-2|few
TGTGCCAGCAGCCCACAGGGGGCGAGGATTTATGGCTACACCTTC
CASSPQGARIYGYTF
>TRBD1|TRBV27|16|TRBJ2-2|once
TGTGCCAGCAGTTCCTTACGACAGGGCGACACCGGGGAGCTGTTTTTT
CASSSLRQGDTGELFF
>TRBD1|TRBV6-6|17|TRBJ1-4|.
TGTGCCAGCAGTTACGGGGGACAGTTTGCAACTAATGAAAAACTGTTTTTT
CASSYGGQFATNEKLFF
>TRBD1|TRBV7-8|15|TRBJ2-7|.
TGTGCCAGCAGCCACCGGGACAGGGCTCTCGGGGAGCAGTACTTC
CASSHRDRALGEQYF
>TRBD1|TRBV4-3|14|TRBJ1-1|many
TGCGCCAGCAGCCCTTGGACAGGACAGGCTGAAGCTTTCTTT
CASSPWTGQAEAFF
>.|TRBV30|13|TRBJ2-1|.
TGTGCCTGGAGTTTCAGGGTTATAAATGAGCAGTTCTTC
CAWSFRVINEQFF
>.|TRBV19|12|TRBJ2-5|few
TGTGCCAGCATAAGGGGTCCGAAGACCCAGTACTTC
CASIRGPKTQYF
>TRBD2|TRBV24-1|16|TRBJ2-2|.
TGTGCCACCAGTGATCGGACTAGCGGATTCACCGGGGAGCTGTTTTTT
CATSDRTSGFTGELFF
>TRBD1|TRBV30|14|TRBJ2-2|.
TGTGCCTGGAAAACAGGGGGCAGTGCCGGGGAGCTGTTTTTT
CAWKTGGSAGELFF
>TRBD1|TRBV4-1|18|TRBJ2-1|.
TGCGCCAGCAGCCACCCAATTGGCCAGGGGGCAACCTACAATGAGCAGTTCTTC
CASSHPIGQGATYNEQFF
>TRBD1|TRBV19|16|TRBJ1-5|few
TGTGCCAGTAGACCTCCGGGACAGTTAAGCAATCAGCCCCAGCATTTT
CASRPPGQLSNQPQHF
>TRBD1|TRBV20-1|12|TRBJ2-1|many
TGCAGTGCCGGGGACAGGGGAAATGAGCAGTTCTTC
CSAGDRGNEQFF
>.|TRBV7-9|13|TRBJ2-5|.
TGTGCCAGCAGCGTCCTAAGTGTTGAGACCCAGTACTTC
CASSVLSVETQYF
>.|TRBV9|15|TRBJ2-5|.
TGTGCCAGCAGCGTAGGACAGGCCGCTCAAGAGACCCAGTACTTC
CASSVGQAAQETQYF